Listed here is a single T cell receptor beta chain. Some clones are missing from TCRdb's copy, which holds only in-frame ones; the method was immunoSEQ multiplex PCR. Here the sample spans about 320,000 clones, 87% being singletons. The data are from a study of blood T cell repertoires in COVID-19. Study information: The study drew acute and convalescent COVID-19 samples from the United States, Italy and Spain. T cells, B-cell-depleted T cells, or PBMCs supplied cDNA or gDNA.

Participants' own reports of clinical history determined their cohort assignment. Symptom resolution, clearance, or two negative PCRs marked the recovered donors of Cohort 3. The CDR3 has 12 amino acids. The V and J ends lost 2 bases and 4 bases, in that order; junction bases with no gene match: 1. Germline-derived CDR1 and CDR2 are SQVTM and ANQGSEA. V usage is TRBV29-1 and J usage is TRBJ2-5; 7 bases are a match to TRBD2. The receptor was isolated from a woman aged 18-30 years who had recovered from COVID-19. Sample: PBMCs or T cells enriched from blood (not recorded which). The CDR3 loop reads CSVEPGGETQYF. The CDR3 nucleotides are TGCAGCGTTGAACCGGGAGGAGAGACCCAGTACTTC.